These 23 T cell receptor beta chains came from one sample sequenced in a study of CD8+CD57+ T cells in acquired aplastic anemia. CDR3 and TCR beta VDJ profiling relied on a genomic DNA template. Each CDR3 protein gets one entry after TCRdb re-called the reads with MiXCR. The sample gives about 190,000 distinct CDR3 sequences, roughly half of which show up once; about 15% is in the top ten. The sample was sorted CD4+, CD8+, or CD8+CD57+ T cells (not recorded which) from PBMCs. All receptors derive from a human donor in good health, serving as a control.

As regards this clonotype: The junction departs from the called germline gene at one end, perhaps through a read error. This chain connects TRBV7-7 to TRBJ1-2, with TRBD1 matching over 12 bases. Germline CDR1 reads SSHAT; CDR2 reads FNYEAQ (reference sequence). This CDR3 is built from 15 residues. The CDR3 is CASSPQGTGGHGYTF. For the CDR3, the DNA is TGTGCTAGCAGCCCCCAGGGGACAGGGGGCCATGGCTACACCTTC.

V is TRBV7-6 and J is TRBJ2-5; D is unclear. Germline assignment: CDR1 SGHVS and CDR2 FNYEAQ. CDR3 length: 10 residues. V was cut by 8 bases and J by 2 bases, with 3 bases left in between. CDR3 residues: CASLQETQYF. As DNA, the CDR3 is TGTGCCAGCCTACAAGAGACCCAGTACTTC.

As to this clonotype: At one boundary the junction diverges from the germline segment, which might be a read error. The rearrangement uses TRBV10-3 and TRBJ2-6; 7 positions agree with TRBD1. Germline CDR1 ENHRY, CDR2 SYGVKD. This CDR3 has 16 residues. CDR3 sequence: CASSLEGGAWANVLTF. The CDR3 region has the DNA TGTGCCAGCAGTTTAGAAGGGGGCGCTTGGGCCAACGTCCTGACTTTC.

The rearrangement links TRBV6-4 to TRBJ1-6; no firm D call. Trimming shortened V by 6 bases and J by 5 bases, and 14 bases separated the two germline ends. The germline V gene has CDR1 MRHNA and CDR2 SNTAGT. The CDR3 loop spans 15 amino acids. CDR3 loop: CASSATDGDNSPLHF. The DNA of the CDR3 is TGTGCCAGCAGCGCGACGGACGGAGATAATTCACCCCTCCACTTT.

The CDR3 region has the DNA TGTGCCAGTAGCGCAACCGGGACAGGGGTCTCCTACGAGCAGTACTTC. Its translation is CASSATGTGVSYEQYF. V and J are TRBV19 and TRBJ2-7, with 10 nucleotides matching TRBD1. The CDR3 runs to 16 residues. With 6 bases clipped from V and 0 bases from J, the junction kept 8 bases outside the gene matches. CDR1 and CDR2 from the germline V gene are LNHDA and SQIVND (reference sequence). The full variable domain, completed using reference TRBV19 and TRBJ2-7, is DGGITQSPKYLFRKEGQNVTLSCEQNLNHDAMYWYRQDPGQGLRLIYYSQIVNDFQKGDIAEGYSVSREKKESFPLTVTSAQKNPTAFYLCASSATGTGVSYEQYFGPGTRLTVT.

This clonotype occurred many times. This chain uses TRBV4-2 with TRBJ1-2; D unclear. V was pared by 0 bases and J by 4 bases, with 15 bases between. The germline V gene has CDR1 LGHNA and CDR2 YNFKEQ. This CDR3 contains 16 residues. CDR3 protein: CASSQDWQASLYGYTF. CDR3 in DNA: TGTGCCAGCAGCCAAGATTGGCAGGCATCACTCTATGGCTACACCTTC.

This clonotype has at least ten counts. V is TRBV4-3 and J is TRBJ2-5; TRBD1 aligns across 7 bases. Germline assignment: CDR1 LGHNA and CDR2 YSLEER. This CDR3 is 15 amino acids long. The trim removed 0 bases at V and 4 bases at J, leaving 5 bases unmatched. In nucleotides, the CDR3 is TGCGCCAGCAGCCAAGATCGAGGGGGCGGAGAGACCCAGTACTTC. Its protein product is CASSQDRGGGETQYF.

This clonotype was seen at least ten times. V gene TRBV29-1 combines with J gene TRBJ2-5; 8 bases align to TRBD1. V was clipped by 4 bases and J by 2 bases; unmatched bases: 12. The germline CDR1 and CDR2 sequences are SQVTM and ANQGSEA. The CDR3 has 16 residues. The CDR3 nucleotides read TGCAGCGTTGCCGGTGGGGCAGGGGGCCTTCAAGAGACCCAGTACTTC. This encodes CSVAGGAGGLQETQYF. Based on the CDR3 plus reference TRBV29-1 and TRBJ2-5, the full variable domain is SAVISQKPSRDICQRGTSLTIQCQVDSQVTMMFWYRQQPGQSLTLIATANQGSEATYESGFVIDKFPISRPNLTFSTLTVSNMSPEDSSIYLCSVAGGAGGLQETQYFGPGTRLLVL.

This clonotype has at least ten counts. The chain is built from TRBV27 and TRBJ1-5; D call uncertain. Germline values: CDR1 MNHEY, CDR2 SMNVEV (reference sequence). V lost 3 bases to trimming and J lost 4 bases, with 19 bases between them. This CDR3 region has 17 residues. The CDR3 here is CASSFTGLGVANQPQHF. The CDR3, as DNA: TGTGCCAGCAGTTTTACGGGTCTCGGGGTAGCAAATCAGCCCCAGCATTTT.

This clonotype was seen only a few times. The chain recombines TRBV10-3 with TRBJ2-5; 14 bases are a match to TRBD2. CDR3 length: 16 amino acids. Looked up from germline, CDR1 is ENHRY and CDR2 is SYGVKD. J was trimmed by 5 bases and V by 2 bases; bases with no gene match: 4. The CDR3 protein is CAISEGTSGRGETQYF. In DNA, the CDR3 is TGTGCCATCAGTGAGGGGACTAGCGGGAGAGGGGAGACCCAGTACTTC.

About this clonotype: Given a much more abundant clone one base away, this may be a read error. The chain carries TRBV4-3 and TRBJ2-7; D uncertain. CDR1 and CDR2 (germline): LGHNA, YSLEER. CDR3 length: 13 residues. DNA for the CDR3: TGCGCCAGCAGCCAGACCCCCGGCTACGAGCGGTACTTC. Translated: CASSQTPGYERYF.

As to this clonotype: The junction does not match germline at one end; this may be a read error. This sequence joins TRBV5-1 and TRBJ1-2; D may be TRBD1 (6 bases). This CDR3 is built from 13 residues. The germline CDR1 and CDR2 sequences are SGHRS and YFSETQ. The DNA for the CDR3 is TGTGCCAGCAGCCTGGCAGGGGACTATGGCTACACCTTC. Translated, it gives CASSLAGDYGYTF.

The rearrangement links TRBV5-4 to TRBJ2-3; no reliable D call. The V end lost 4 bases, the J end lost 3 bases, and 9 bases lay between the germline ends. Germline V gene data show CDR1 as SGHNT and CDR2 as YYREEE (reference sequence). CDR3 size: 13 residues. The CDR3 region has the DNA TGTGCCAGCAGCATCTCTGGGACAGATACGCAGTATTTT. Translated, it gives CASSISGTDTQYF.

V and J are TRBV15 and TRBJ2-1; 8 bases are shared with TRBD2. V lost 4 bases and J lost 3; bases outside the gene matches: 2. The germline CDR1 and CDR2 sequences are LNHNV and YYDKDF (reference sequence). This CDR3 has 14 amino acids. DNA of the CDR3: TGTGCCACCAGCAATGCGGGGGGCTACAATGAGCAGTTCTTC. Translation gives CATSNAGGYNEQFF.

In this sample, this clonotype turned up once. J is TRBJ1-5 and V is TRBV19; D not resolved. Germline-derived CDR1 and CDR2 are LNHDA and SQIVND (reference sequence). This CDR3 spans 13 amino acids. Trimming took 5 bases from V and 4 from J, leaving 9 bases between them. This CDR3 reads CASSWLANQPQHF. In DNA form, the CDR3 reads TGTGCCAGTAGTTGGTTAGCTAATCAGCCCCAGCATTTT. Full variable domain (missing parts from reference TRBV19 and TRBJ1-5): DGGITQSPKYLFRKEGQNVTLSCEQNLNHDAMYWYRQDPGQGLRLIYYSQIVNDFQKGDIAEGYSVSREKKESFPLTVTSAQKNPTAFYLCASSWLANQPQHFGDGTRLSIL.

CDR3 nucleotides: TGTGCCAGCAGCACAGCGGGCACAGATACGCAGTATTTT. This gives the protein CASSTAGTDTQYF. The rearrangement joins TRBV5-4 to TRBJ2-3, with D perhaps TRBD2 (5 bases). The CDR3 covers 13 residues. V lost 4 bases and J 1 base, leaving 7 bases between the germline ends. Germline CDR1 reads SGHNT; CDR2 reads YYREEE (reference sequence).

This chain joins TRBV29-1 and TRBJ2-3; D uncertain. Trimming shortened V by 1 base and J by 5 bases, and 7 bases separated the two germline ends. Germline-derived CDR1 and CDR2 are SQVTM and ANQGSEA. The CDR3 extends over 12 amino acids. The CDR3 sequence: CSVEGLGDTQYF. Written as DNA, the CDR3 is TGCAGCGTTGAAGGATTGGGAGATACGCAGTATTTT.

The sample holds many counts of this clonotype. In DNA form, the CDR3 reads TGTGCCAGCAGTTGGGACTATTACAATGAGCAGTTCTTC. Translated, it gives CASSWDYYNEQFF. This chain links TRBV12-3 or TRBV12-4 with TRBJ2-1; 7 bases agree with TRBD2. J gave up 4 bases and V 4 bases, and 1 base lay outside the gene matches. This CDR3 has 13 amino acids.

There are a few counts of this clonotype. The V gene is TRBV15, the J gene TRBJ2-7; D could derive from TRBD1 or TRBD2 (6 bases each). The CDR3 length is 15 residues. V dropped 7 bases and J dropped 0 bases, with 16 bases sitting between them. Germline loops: CDR1 LNHNV, CDR2 YYDKDF (reference sequence). The CDR3 loop is CATTGGTPSSYEQYV. DNA of the CDR3: TGTGCCACCACCGGAGGGACACCGAGCTCCTACGAGCAGTACGTC.

The chain links TRBV9 to TRBJ2-3, with 10 bases identical to TRBD1. This CDR3 is 14 amino acids long. CDR1 and CDR2 from the germline V gene are SGDLS and YYNGEE. V was clipped by 6 bases and J by 2 bases; unmatched bases: 3. Here the CDR3 DNA reads TGTGCCAGCACCGGGACAGGGGCCACAGATACGCAGTATTTT. It specifies CASTGTGATDTQYF.

This clonotype was observed at least ten times. The V gene is TRBV7-2, the J gene TRBJ2-1; the D is unclear. The germline CDR1 and CDR2 sequences are SGHTA and FQGNSA. This CDR3 region has 15 residues. V lost 1 base, J lost 6 bases, and 13 bases lay in between. CDR3 residues: CASSLVARWGNEQFF. CDR3 nucleotide sequence: TGTGCCAGCAGCTTAGTGGCCCGGTGGGGCAATGAGCAGTTCTTC.

In its sample, this clonotype was seen many times. The chain has TRBV3-1 and TRBJ2-7; D not resolved. CDR1 LGHDT and CDR2 YNNKEL come from the germline V gene (reference sequence). V lost 1 base and J 2 bases, leaving 3 bases between the germline ends. This CDR3 is 12 amino acids long. This CDR3 reads CASSQGPYEQYF. CDR3 in DNA: TGTGCCAGCAGCCAAGGCCCCTACGAGCAGTACTTC.

This clonotype was found many times. The chain is built from TRBV29-1 and TRBJ1-4; 9 bases are shared with TRBD1. Germline trimming cut 7 bases from V and 5 bases from J; bases unmatched to any gene: 5. This CDR3 has 13 amino acids. Germline V gene lookup returns CDR1 SQVTM and CDR2 ANQGSEA. CDR3 sequence reads: CSGTGGWNEKLFF. CDR3 DNA sequence: TGCAGCGGCACAGGGGGCTGGAATGAAAAACTGTTTTTT.